These 17 T cell receptor beta chains share one sample of origin, sequenced in a study of CD8 T cells in Susac syndrome. The authors reverse transcribed about 0.45 to 1 ug RNA with random hexamers. A single record per CDR3 protein comes from TCRdb applying MiXCR to the immunoSEQ multiplex PCR reads. The sample consists of 130,000 to 150,000 distinct CDR3 sequences, approximately 93% of them appearing once. Sequencing was carried out using CD4+ T cells from PBMCs. These receptors all stem from a human donor in good health.

The genes are TRBV7-9 and TRBJ2-1; D perhaps matches TRBD2 (6 bases). The CDR3 is 14 residues long. Germline CDR1 reads SEHNR; CDR2 reads FQNEAQ (reference sequence). The ends were cut back, 5 bases at V and 4 bases at J, with 12 bases in the middle. CDR3 sequence reads: CASSPTAGYNEQFF. CDR3 bases: TGTGCCAGCAGCCCAACTGCGGGGTACAATGAGCAGTTCTTC.

The V and J genes are TRBV6-1 and TRBJ2-1; D not certain. The germline V gene encodes CDR1 MNHNS and CDR2 SASEGT. Trimming left V 2 bases short and J 9 bases short, with 8 bases between. This CDR3 has 12 amino acids. CDR3 in DNA: TGTGCCAGCAGTGAACTTTTGGGTGAGCAGTTCTTC. Translating it yields CASSELLGEQFF.

The chain has TRBV20-1 and TRBJ2-1, with D uncertain. Trimming removed 1 base from V and 5 bases from J, with 3 bases in between. The germline V gene encodes CDR1 DFQATT and CDR2 SNEGSKA (reference sequence). This CDR3 has 11 residues. The CDR3 DNA reads TGCAGTGCTAGAGGGGACAATGAGCAGTTCTTC. Its protein is CSARGDNEQFF.

This chain links TRBV29-1 with TRBJ2-5; D may be TRBD2 (5 bases). V was cut by 1 base and J by 3 bases, with 9 bases left in between. The CDR3 runs 13 residues. CDR1 and CDR2 from the germline V gene are SQVTM and ANQGSEA. The CDR3 DNA reads TGCAGCGTTGAAGTGCAGCGGAAAGAGACCCAGTACTTC. It codes for CSVEVQRKETQYF.

The rearrangement links TRBV5-1 to TRBJ2-7, with a possible D match to TRBD2 (6 bases). Trimming pared 4 bases from V and 4 bases from J, leaving 15 bases between. This CDR3 is 14 amino acids long. Germline CDR1 SGHRS, CDR2 YFSETQ. Written as DNA, the CDR3 is TGCGCCAGCAGCGTGGAGGGACGGAGATACGAGCAGTACTTC. Translation: CASSVEGRRYEQYF.

The gene calls are TRBV12-5 and TRBJ1-1; 9 bases are shared with TRBD1. After removal of 2 bases from V and 3 bases from J, the junction contained 4 bases not matched to a gene. Germline assignment: CDR1 LGHNT and CDR2 FRNRAP. CDR3 length: 15 amino acids. CDR3 nucleotide sequence: TGTGCTAGTGGTTTGTTCCGGGACAGGGACACTGAAGCTTTCTTT. Protein product: CASGLFRDRDTEAFF.

V is TRBV11-2 and J is TRBJ2-2, with TRBD1 matching over 8 bases. There are 15 residues in the CDR3. With V trimmed by 5 bases and J by 0 bases, 2 bases remained unmatched. Germline V gene sequence: CDR1 SGHAT, CDR2 FQNNGV. The CDR3 is CASSKGQANTGELFF. DNA for the CDR3: TGTGCCAGCAGCAAGGGACAGGCGAACACCGGGGAGCTGTTTTTT.

The CDR3 spells CASSPPGTIGGYGYTF. The CDR3 DNA sequence: TGTGCCAGCTCACCACCCGGGACAATCGGTGGCTATGGCTACACCTTC. The chain is built from TRBV18 and TRBJ1-2; a possible D gene is TRBD1 (6 bases). Trimming left V 0 bases short and J 4 bases short, with 15 bases between. CDR3 size: 16 residues. Germline V gives CDR1 KGHSH, CDR2 LQKENI.

V and J are TRBV9 and TRBJ2-3; D unclear. Trimming shortened V by 3 bases and J by 3 bases, and 5 bases separated the two germline ends. Germline loops: CDR1 SGDLS, CDR2 YYNGEE. The CDR3 spans 12 residues. This CDR3 reads CASSGMTDTQYF. In DNA, the CDR3 is TGTGCCAGCAGCGGGATGACAGATACGCAGTATTTT.

The CDR3 loop reads CASTLLNRPSNYGYTF. The CDR3 region has the DNA TGTGCCAGCACCCTTCTAAACAGGCCGTCTAACTATGGCTACACCTTC. The chain couples TRBV7-9 to TRBJ1-2; maybe TRBD1 (5 bases). Trimming cost V 7 bases and J 0 bases, with 18 bases left between them. CDR3 length: 16 residues. Germline values: CDR1 SEHNR, CDR2 FQNEAQ (reference sequence).

The genes are TRBV9 and TRBJ1-3; no reliable D call. Trimming left V 6 bases short and J 0 bases short, with 22 bases between. This CDR3 comprises 18 residues. Germline CDR1 and CDR2: SGDLS and YYNGEE. The CDR3 sequence: CASTPLGGSLSSGNTIYF. The CDR3, as DNA: TGTGCCAGCACCCCCCTAGGCGGCAGCCTGAGCTCTGGAAACACCATATATTTT.

This chain uses TRBV19 with TRBJ2-5; 7 bases fit TRBD1. Germline CDR1 LNHDA, CDR2 SQIVND (reference sequence). With 5 bases clipped from V and 4 bases from J, the junction kept 16 bases outside the gene matches. The CDR3 is 17 residues long. CDR3 nucleotide sequence: TGTGCCAGTAGTCGGACTCCACAGGGGAAGGGCTCAGAGACCCAGTACTTC. Translation gives CASSRTPQGKGSETQYF.

V is TRBV2 and J is TRBJ2-7; 8 positions match TRBD2. The V gene end was trimmed by 6 bases and the J gene end by 4 bases; junction bases not matched to a gene: 8. The CDR3 spans 14 residues. Germline values: CDR1 SNHLY, CDR2 FYNNEI. Here the CDR3 DNA reads TGTGCCAGCAGGAGGGAAGCGGGAGTGTACGAGCAGTACTTC. Its translation: CASRREAGVYEQYF.

The chain joins TRBV10-3 to TRBJ2-7; D gene uncertain. Trimming took off 6 bases at V and 6 bases at J, with 12 bases between the two ends. CDR1 ENHRY and CDR2 SYGVKD come from the germline V gene. The CDR3 contains 12 residues. The CDR3 nucleotides read TGTGCCATCAGCCGTTCCTCCGGCGAGCAGTACTTC. It is translated as CAISRSSGEQYF.

V gene TRBV12-5 combines with J gene TRBJ2-1; TRBD2 agrees at 11 bases. Germline trimming cut 0 bases from V and 9 bases from J; bases unmatched to any gene: 4. The CDR3 runs to 15 residues. Looked up from germline, CDR1 is LGHNT and CDR2 is FRNRAP. CDR3 bases: TGTGCTAGTGGTTTGGTACTAGCGGGAGCTGGTGAGCAGTTCTTC. It translates to CASGLVLAGAGEQFF.

V is TRBV30 and J is TRBJ2-1; D gene unclear. This CDR3 region has 14 residues. The V end was cut by 0 bases, the J end by 1 base, with 7 bases between. Germline values: CDR1 GTSNPN, CDR2 SVGIG (reference sequence). This CDR3 reads CAWSVGASYNEQFF. CDR3 DNA sequence: TGTGCCTGGAGTGTAGGAGCTTCCTACAATGAGCAGTTCTTC.

The chain links TRBV19 to TRBJ1-2; 7 positions agree with TRBD1. CDR3 length equals 15 residues. The V gene end was trimmed by 6 bases and the J gene end by 8 bases; junction bases not matched to a gene: 15. The germline gives CDR1 LNHDA, CDR2 SQIVND (reference sequence). The CDR3 protein is CASRHMTGQRTGYTF. The CDR3 nucleotides read TGTGCCAGTAGGCACATGACGGGACAGCGGACCGGCTACACCTTC.